The subject of this entry is one T cell receptor (beta chain). Its antigen remains unknown. The germline gives CDR1 MGHRA, CDR2 YSYEKL. V gave up 5 bases and J gave up 8 bases; unmatched junction bases: 21. The CDR3 is made up of 19 amino acids. The entry originates in a study of cytomegalovirus exposure and HLA in healthy donors. Study background: Earlier, 95 million to 130 million unique TCR beta sequences were recovered from about 179 million T cells by an analysis.

PCR involved 60 Vbeta and 13 Jbeta primers. This table comes from immunoSEQ multiplex PCR, and its TCRdb copy is limited to in-frame clones, with some not included. The sample consists of about 150,000 clones, 80% to 90% of them appearing once. Overall study results and limits: Among TCR beta chains, those listed as cytomegalovirus-associated numbered more than 150.

The sample was PBMCs. This clonotype originated in a woman under 40 in good health and CMV-seronegative. The chain links TRBV4-1 to TRBJ2-1; 10 nucleotides match TRBD2. This chain's CDR3 is CASSSLEGTSGIERHEQFF. For the CDR3, the DNA is TGCGCCAGCAGCTCCCTTGAGGGTACTAGCGGGATCGAGCGGCATGAGCAGTTCTTC.